Below, 10 T cell receptor beta chains from the same sample are listed, as sequenced in a study of cytomegalovirus exposure and HLA in healthy donors. Assay used: immunoSEQ multiplex PCR; TCRdb lists only in-frame clones, some missing. The sample lists some 140,000 clones; 75% to 90% were seen once. The sample taken for sequencing was PBMCs. These receptor sequences come from a man younger than 30 in good health and CMV-seropositive.

The chain has TRBV27 and TRBJ2-3; TRBD2 is a possible D gene (5 bases). Germline V CDR1 and CDR2: MNHEY, SMNVEV (reference sequence). CDR3 length equals 16 residues. Trimming cost V 4 bases and J 0 bases, with 14 bases left between them. This CDR3 reads CASSYLSGASTDTQYF. CDR3 nucleotides: TGTGCCAGCAGTTACTTAAGCGGAGCTAGCACAGATACGCAGTATTTT.

The V gene is TRBV6-5, the J gene TRBJ2-1; 10 positions match TRBD2. V lost 6 bases and J lost 7; bases outside the gene matches: 9. CDR1 MNHEY and CDR2 SVGAGI come from the germline V gene. The CDR3 has 15 residues. The CDR3 DNA sequence: TGTGCCAGCAGAACCGGAGCAGCGGGGGGGAATGAGCAGTTCTTC. Protein product: CASRTGAAGGNEQFF.

The chain links TRBV7-6 to TRBJ1-2; 9 bases are shared with TRBD1. The ends lost 5 bases at V and 3 bases at J; junction bases unmatched: 4. The CDR3 length is 14 residues. Germline values: CDR1 SGHVS, CDR2 FNYEAQ. CDR3 coding DNA: TGTGCCAGCAGCCCACAGGGGGCCGACTATGGCTACACCTTC. Protein sequence: CASSPQGADYGYTF.

V and J are TRBV4-3 and TRBJ1-1; D remains unclear. V gave up 0 bases and J gave up 5 bases, with 7 bases separating them. The CDR3 covers 13 residues. In germline, CDR1 is LGHNA, CDR2 YSLEER. CDR3 nucleotides: TGCGCCAGCAGCCAAGATCCCCGGACTGAAGCTTTCTTT. It translates to CASSQDPRTEAFF.

This clone showed up just a few times. The rearrangement links TRBV7-2 to TRBJ2-7; TRBD2 agrees at 8 bases. CDR1 and CDR2 from the germline V gene are SGHTA and FQGNSA. The junction had 9 bases not matched to a gene; V was cut back by 9 bases and J by 5 bases. The CDR3 has 13 residues. CDR3 sequence reads: CASSGTRIDEQYF. The CDR3 nucleotides read TGTGCCAGTTCCGGGACTAGAATCGACGAGCAGTACTTC.

This chain connects TRBV19 to TRBJ2-3; D not resolved. The CDR3 contains 13 residues. V shed 3 bases and J shed 3 bases, with 7 bases lying between them. Germline CDR1 is LNHDA and CDR2 is SQIVND (reference sequence). The CDR3 spells CASSMGLTDTQYF. In DNA form, the CDR3 reads TGTGCCAGTAGTATGGGCCTGACAGATACGCAGTATTTT.

This rearrangement joins TRBV19 to TRBJ1-1, with 9 bases matching TRBD1. Trimming took 5 bases from V and 7 from J; bases not matched to a gene: 8. Germline V gene lookup returns CDR1 LNHDA and CDR2 SQIVND (reference sequence). This CDR3 comprises 14 residues. In nucleotides, the CDR3 is TGTGCCAGTAGTCCTGGACAGGGGCGTAGTGAAGCTTTCTTT. This codes for CASSPGQGRSEAFF.

This rearrangement joins TRBV7-2 to TRBJ1-4; 7 positions agree with TRBD1. Germline CDR1 reads SGHTA; CDR2 reads FQGNSA. The CDR3 is 15 residues long. Losses at the gene ends were 2 bases for V and 5 bases for J; bases not matched to a gene: 5. The CDR3 DNA reads as TGTGCCAGCAGCTTACGGGGACAGAACAATGAAAAACTGTTTTTT. Translated: CASSLRGQNNEKLFF.

This chain uses TRBV7-2 with TRBJ1-1; a weak D match, TRBD1 (5 bases). Germline CDR1 is SGHTA and CDR2 is FQGNSA. V was clipped by 4 bases and J by 0 bases, with 24 bases between them. The CDR3 contains 19 residues. The CDR3 region is CASSYKGLDKLNMNTEAFF. For the CDR3, the DNA is TGTGCCAGCAGCTACAAGGGTCTGGACAAACTAAACATGAACACTGAAGCTTTCTTT. The variable domain in full, with the rest retrieved from reference TRBV7-2 and TRBJ1-1, is GAGVSQSPSNKVTEKGKDVELRCDPISGHTALYWYRQSLGQGLEFLIYFQGNSAPDKSGLPSDRFSAERTGGSVSTLTIQRTQQEDSAVYLCASSYKGLDKLNMNTEAFFGQGTRLTVV.

Only one count was recorded for this clone. The CDR3 is CASSQGDNTGRNEQFF. The CDR3 DNA sequence: TGCGCCAGCAGCCAAGGGGACAACACGGGACGGAATGAGCAGTTCTTC. This rearrangement joins TRBV4-3 to TRBJ2-1, with D perhaps matching TRBD1 (6 bases). Germline V gene sequence: CDR1 LGHNA, CDR2 YSLEER. The CDR3 runs 16 residues. The V end lost 1 base, the J end lost 7 bases, and 17 bases lay between the germline ends.